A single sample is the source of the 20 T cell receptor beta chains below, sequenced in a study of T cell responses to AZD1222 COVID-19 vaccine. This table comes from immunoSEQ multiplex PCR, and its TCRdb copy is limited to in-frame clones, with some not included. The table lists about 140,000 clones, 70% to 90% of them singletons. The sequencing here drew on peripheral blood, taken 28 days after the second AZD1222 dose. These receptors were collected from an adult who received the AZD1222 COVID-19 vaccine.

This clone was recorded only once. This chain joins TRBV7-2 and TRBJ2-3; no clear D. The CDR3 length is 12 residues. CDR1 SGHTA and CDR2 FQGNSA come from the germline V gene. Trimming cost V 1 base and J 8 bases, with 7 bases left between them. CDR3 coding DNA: TGTGCCAGCAGCTTAGGCTCGGCTACGCAGTATTTT. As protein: CASSLGSATQYF.

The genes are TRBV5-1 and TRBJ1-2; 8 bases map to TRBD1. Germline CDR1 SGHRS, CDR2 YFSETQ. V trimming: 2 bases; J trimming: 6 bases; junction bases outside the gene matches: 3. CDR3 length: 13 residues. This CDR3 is CASSFGQGDGYTF. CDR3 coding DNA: TGCGCCAGCAGCTTCGGACAGGGCGATGGCTACACCTTC. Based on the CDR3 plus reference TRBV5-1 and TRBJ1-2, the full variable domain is KAGVTQTPRYLIKTRGQQVTLSCSPISGHRSVSWYQQTPGQGLQFLFEYFSETQRNKGNFPGRFSGRQFSNSRSEMNVSTLELGDSALYLCASSFGQGDGYTFGSGTRLTVV.

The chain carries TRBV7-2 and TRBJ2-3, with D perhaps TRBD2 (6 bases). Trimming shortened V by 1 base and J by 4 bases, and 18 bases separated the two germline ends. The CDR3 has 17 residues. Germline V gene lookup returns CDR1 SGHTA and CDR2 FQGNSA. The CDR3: CASSLVGAGRTSDTQYF. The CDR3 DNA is TGTGCCAGCAGCTTAGTTGGGGCGGGACGGACCTCAGATACGCAGTATTTT.

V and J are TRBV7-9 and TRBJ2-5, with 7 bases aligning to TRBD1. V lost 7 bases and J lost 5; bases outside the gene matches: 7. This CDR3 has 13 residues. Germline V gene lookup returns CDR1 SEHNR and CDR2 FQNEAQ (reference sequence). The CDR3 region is CASTRTGIETQYF. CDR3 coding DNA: TGTGCCAGCACCAGGACAGGTATCGAGACCCAGTACTTC.

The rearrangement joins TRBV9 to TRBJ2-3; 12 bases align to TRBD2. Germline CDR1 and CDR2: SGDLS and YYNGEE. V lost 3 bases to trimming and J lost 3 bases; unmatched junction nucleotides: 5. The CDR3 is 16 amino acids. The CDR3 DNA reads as TGTGCCAGCAGCGGGGCTAGCGGGAGGGGAACAGATACGCAGTATTTT. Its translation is CASSGASGRGTDTQYF.

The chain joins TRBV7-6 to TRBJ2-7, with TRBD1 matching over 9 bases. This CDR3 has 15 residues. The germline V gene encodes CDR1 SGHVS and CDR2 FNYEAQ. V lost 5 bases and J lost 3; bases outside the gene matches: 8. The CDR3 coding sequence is TGTGCCAGCAGCCCCAGGACAGGGGAGAACTACGAGCAGTACTTC. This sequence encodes CASSPRTGENYEQYF.

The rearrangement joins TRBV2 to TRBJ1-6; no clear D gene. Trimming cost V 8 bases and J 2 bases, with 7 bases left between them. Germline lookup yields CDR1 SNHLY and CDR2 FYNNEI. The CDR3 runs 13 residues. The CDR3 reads CASRTTYNSPLHF. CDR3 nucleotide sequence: TGTGCCAGCCGTACAACCTATAATTCACCCCTCCACTTT.

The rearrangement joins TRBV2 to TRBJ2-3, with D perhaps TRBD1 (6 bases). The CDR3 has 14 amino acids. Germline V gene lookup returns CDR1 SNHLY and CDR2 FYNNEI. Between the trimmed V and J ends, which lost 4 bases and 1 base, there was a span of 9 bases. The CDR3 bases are TGTGCCAGCAGTGGTGGACAGCGCACAGATACGCAGTATTTT. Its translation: CASSGGQRTDTQYF.

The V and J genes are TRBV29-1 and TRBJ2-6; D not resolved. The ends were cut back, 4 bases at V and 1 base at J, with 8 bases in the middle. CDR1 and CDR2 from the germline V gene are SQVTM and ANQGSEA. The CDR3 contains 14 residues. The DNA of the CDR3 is TGCAGCGTTGTATCGGGTTCTGGGGCCAACGTCCTGACTTTC. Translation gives CSVVSGSGANVLTF.

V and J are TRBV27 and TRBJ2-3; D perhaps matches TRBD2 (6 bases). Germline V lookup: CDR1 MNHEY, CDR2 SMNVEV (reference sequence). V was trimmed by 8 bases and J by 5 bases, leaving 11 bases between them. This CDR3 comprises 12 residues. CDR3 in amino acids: CASSSEEDTQYF. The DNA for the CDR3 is TGTGCCAGCTCTAGCGAAGAAGATACGCAGTATTTT.

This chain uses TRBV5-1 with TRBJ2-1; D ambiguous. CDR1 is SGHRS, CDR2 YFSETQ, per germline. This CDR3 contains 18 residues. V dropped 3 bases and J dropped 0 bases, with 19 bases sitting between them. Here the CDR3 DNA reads TGCGCCAGCAGCTCCCAACCCCCTGGGCGCAGCTCCTACAATGAGCAGTTCTTC. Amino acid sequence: CASSSQPPGRSSYNEQFF.

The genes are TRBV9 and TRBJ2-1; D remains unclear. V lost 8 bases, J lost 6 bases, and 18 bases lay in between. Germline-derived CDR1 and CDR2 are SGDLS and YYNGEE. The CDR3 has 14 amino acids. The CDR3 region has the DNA TGTGCCAGTGGAGCGAGAGGAGCTGTCAATGAGCAGTTCTTC. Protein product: CASGARGAVNEQFF.

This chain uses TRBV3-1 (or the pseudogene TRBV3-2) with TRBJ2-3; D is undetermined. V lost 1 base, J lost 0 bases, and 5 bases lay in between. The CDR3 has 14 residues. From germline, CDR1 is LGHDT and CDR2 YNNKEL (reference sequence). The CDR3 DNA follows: TGTGCCAGCAGCCAAGTGGGTAGCACAGATACGCAGTATTTT. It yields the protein CASSQVGSTDTQYF.

In DNA, the CDR3 is TGTGCCTGGAGGTTTTCCGGGAGCTATGGCTACACCTTC. This translates into CAWRFSGSYGYTF. The chain has TRBV30 and TRBJ1-2; no clear D. The V end was cut by 3 bases, the J end by 4 bases, with 12 bases between. Per germline, CDR1 GTSNPN and CDR2 SVGIG (reference sequence). This CDR3 has 13 residues.

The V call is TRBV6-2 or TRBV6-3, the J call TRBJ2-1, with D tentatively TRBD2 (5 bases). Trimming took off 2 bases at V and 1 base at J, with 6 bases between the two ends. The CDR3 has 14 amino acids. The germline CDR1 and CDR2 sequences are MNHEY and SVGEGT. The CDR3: CASSYGGSYNEQFF. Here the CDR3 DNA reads TGTGCCAGCAGTTACGGAGGTTCCTACAATGAGCAGTTCTTC.

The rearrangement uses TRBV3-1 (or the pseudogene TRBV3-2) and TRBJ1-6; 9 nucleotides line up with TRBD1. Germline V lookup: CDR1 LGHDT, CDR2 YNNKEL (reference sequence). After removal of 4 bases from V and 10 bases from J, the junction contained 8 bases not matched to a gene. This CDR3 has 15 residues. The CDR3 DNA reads TGTGCCAGCAGCCTGGCCGGGACAGGGAAATCACCCCTCCACTTT. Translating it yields CASSLAGTGKSPLHF.

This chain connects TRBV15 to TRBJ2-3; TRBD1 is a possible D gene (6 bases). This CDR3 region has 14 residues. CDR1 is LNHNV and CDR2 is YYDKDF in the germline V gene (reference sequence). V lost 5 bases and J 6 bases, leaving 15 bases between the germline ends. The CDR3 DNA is TGTGCCACCAGCTCCATGGGGGCTTACGATACGCAGTATTTT. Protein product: CATSSMGAYDTQYF.

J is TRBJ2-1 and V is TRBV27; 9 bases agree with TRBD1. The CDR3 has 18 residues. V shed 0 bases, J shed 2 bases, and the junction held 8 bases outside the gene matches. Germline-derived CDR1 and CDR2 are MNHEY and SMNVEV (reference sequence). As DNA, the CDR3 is TGTGCCAGCAGTTTATCGGTAGGCCGGGACAGGGCCTACAATGAGCAGTTCTTC. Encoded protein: CASSLSVGRDRAYNEQFF.

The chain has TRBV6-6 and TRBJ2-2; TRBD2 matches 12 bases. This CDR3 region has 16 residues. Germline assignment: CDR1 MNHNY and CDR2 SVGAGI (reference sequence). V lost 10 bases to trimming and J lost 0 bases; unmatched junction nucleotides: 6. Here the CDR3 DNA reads TGTGCCAACCTGACTAGCGGGGGACCGAACACCGGGGAGCTGTTTTTT. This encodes CANLTSGGPNTGELFF.

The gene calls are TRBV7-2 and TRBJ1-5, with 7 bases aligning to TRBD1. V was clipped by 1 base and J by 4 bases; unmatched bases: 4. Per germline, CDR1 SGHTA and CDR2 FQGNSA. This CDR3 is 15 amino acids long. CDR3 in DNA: TGTGCCAGCAGCTTAGTTCAACAGGGGAATCAGCCCCAGCATTTT. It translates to CASSLVQQGNQPQHF.